This TCR beta chain was profiled in a study of blood T cell repertoires in COVID-19. Study in general: From the United States, Italy and Spain came samples of acute and convalescent COVID-19. PBMCs, B-cell-depleted T cells, or T cells were the source of the cDNA or gDNA that made up the material.

Sequencing was performed with immunoSEQ multiplex PCR; in TCRdb, only in-frame clones are kept and a portion is missing. The sample holds 250,000 to 300,000 clones, roughly 90% seen once. The CDR3 runs to 14 residues. The trim removed 4 bases at V and 1 base at J, leaving 3 bases unmatched. Germline-derived CDR1 and CDR2 are SGHRS and YFSETQ. As for this clone: The same CDR3 arises from other DNA sequences in this sample as well.

The source is a woman aged 55-69 years with acute or convalescent COVID-19. What was sequenced was peripheral blood. The genes are TRBV5-1 and TRBJ1-1; 8 bases are shared with TRBD1. Here the CDR3 DNA reads TGCGCCAGCAGCCCGGGGACAGGGAACACTGAAGCTTTCTTT. Translating gives CASSPGTGNTEAFF.